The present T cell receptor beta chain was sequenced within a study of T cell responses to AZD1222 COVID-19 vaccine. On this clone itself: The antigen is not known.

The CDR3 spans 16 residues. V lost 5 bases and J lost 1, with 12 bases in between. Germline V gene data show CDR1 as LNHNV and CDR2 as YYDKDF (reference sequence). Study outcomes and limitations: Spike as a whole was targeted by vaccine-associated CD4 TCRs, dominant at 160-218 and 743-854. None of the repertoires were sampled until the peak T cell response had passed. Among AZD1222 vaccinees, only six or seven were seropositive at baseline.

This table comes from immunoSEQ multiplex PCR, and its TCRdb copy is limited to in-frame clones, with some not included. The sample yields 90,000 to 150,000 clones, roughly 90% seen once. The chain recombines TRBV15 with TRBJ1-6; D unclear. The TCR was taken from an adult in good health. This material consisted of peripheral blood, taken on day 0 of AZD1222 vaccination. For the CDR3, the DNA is TGTGCCACCAGCTCGGGAAAGGCTTCCTATAATTCACCCCTCCACTTT. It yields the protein CATSSGKASYNSPLHF.